Sequencing of this T cell receptor (beta chain) was carried out in a study of OX40 agonist ivuxolimab in advanced cancers. Study-wide points: There were also nonresponders showing low normalized T-cell clonal expansion.

Produced via immunoSEQ multiplex PCR; TCRdb's table is partial and in-frame only. The sample lists about 20,000 clones; roughly 84% were seen once. Note on this clone: Its antigen is undetermined.

V was cut by 5 bases and J by 2 bases, with 18 bases left in between. Germline V gives CDR1 MNHEY, CDR2 SMNVEV (reference sequence). The length of the CDR3 is 16 residues. The chain has TRBV27 and TRBJ2-5; TRBD2 is a possible D gene (5 bases). The receptor comes from an adult with an advanced solid tumor such as melanoma, head and neck, liver or kidney cancer. The sample consisted of CD4+ or CD8+ T cells sorted from blood, taken in a trial of the OX40 agonist ivuxolimab. As DNA, the CDR3 is TGTGCCAGCAGTCCCCCGGACGGAGGTCTTCAAGAGACCCAGTACTTC. Its translation is CASSPPDGGLQETQYF.